This entry describes one T cell receptor (beta chain). The sample belongs to a study of blood T cell repertoires in COVID-19. The assay was immunoSEQ multiplex PCR, and TCRdb's table has in-frame clones only and misses some. The table shows tens of thousands of clones, with over 80% occurring only once. After removal of 5 bases from V and 2 bases from J, the junction contained 7 bases not matched to a gene. Germline V gene data show CDR1 as LNHDA and CDR2 as SQIVND (reference sequence). The CDR3 spans 15 residues. J is TRBJ2-7 and V is TRBV19, with 9 positions matching TRBD1. This TCR was sampled from a man aged 45-65 years with active COVID-19. The source material was peripheral blood. In DNA form, the CDR3 reads TGTGCCAGTAGTGTTCCGGGACAGGGAACCTACGAGCAGTACTTC. It specifies CASSVPGQGTYEQYF.